One and the same sample provided the 18 T cell receptor beta chains below, sequenced in a study of T-cell memory formation after mild COVID-19. TCRdb redid the calling of the 5' RACE reads with MiXCR, one entry per CDR3 protein. Of roughly 350,000 distinct CDR3 sequences detected, 12% to 15% appear once; the ten largest clones hold 22%. The sequencing input was PBMCs or a T cell subset sorted from them (not recorded which). The receptors here all came from a man between 18 and 35 years old who had mild COVID-19 (a few samples of this study predate the infection). Cell type and time point are not known.

This clonotype was found a few times. This chain links TRBV7-3 with TRBJ2-1, with TRBD1 matching over 12 bases. Per germline, CDR1 SGHTA and CDR2 FQGTGA. This CDR3 has 14 amino acids. V was clipped by 2 bases and J by 10 bases; unmatched bases: 3. The DNA of the CDR3 is TGTGCCAGCAGCTTAGGGACAGGGGGCAGGGAGCAGTTCTTC. The encoded protein is CASSLGTGGREQFF.

The sample holds a few counts of this clonotype. The J gene is TRBJ2-1, the V gene TRBV6-5; 16 positions match TRBD2. This CDR3 has 17 amino acids. With V trimmed by 4 bases and J by 6 bases, 6 bases remained unmatched. CDR1 MNHEY and CDR2 SVGAGI come from the germline V gene. CDR3: CASSSGLAGGLANEQFF. The CDR3 DNA follows: TGTGCCAGCAGTTCGGGACTAGCGGGGGGGCTGGCCAATGAGCAGTTCTTC.

In its sample, this clonotype was seen a few times. The gene calls are TRBV7-9 and TRBJ1-2; D unclear. Trimming took off 5 bases at V and 2 bases at J, with 15 bases between the two ends. The CDR3 has 15 amino acids. Per germline, CDR1 SEHNR and CDR2 FQNEAQ (reference sequence). The chain's CDR3 is CASSKGPGANYGYTF. DNA of the CDR3: TGTGCCAGCAGCAAAGGTCCGGGCGCCAACTATGGCTACACCTTC.

A few counts support this clonotype. The rearrangement uses TRBV4-1 and TRBJ1-6; D is possibly TRBD1 (5 bases). V was cut by 0 bases and J by 5 bases, with 11 bases left in between. The CDR3 contains 16 residues. The germline V gene has CDR1 MGHRA and CDR2 YSYEKL. The CDR3 loop reads CASSQEGVGDNSPLHF. In DNA form, the CDR3 reads TGCGCCAGCAGCCAAGAAGGGGTCGGGGATAATTCACCCCTCCACTTT.

This clonotype appeared a few times. V usage is TRBV20-1 and J usage is TRBJ1-2; D may be TRBD1 (5 bases). CDR1 and CDR2 from the germline V gene are DFQATT and SNEGSKA (reference sequence). This CDR3 is built from 14 residues. The V gene lost 3 bases and the J gene lost 7 bases, with 18 bases spanning the gap. The CDR3 coding sequence is TGCAGTGCTAGGAGGCAGGGCGTCCCGGCTGGCTACACCTTC. Translating it yields CSARRQGVPAGYTF.

In its sample, this clonotype was seen many times. The J gene is TRBJ2-3, the V gene TRBV7-2; TRBD2 matches 8 bases. There are 12 residues in the CDR3. Germline CDR1 and CDR2: SGHTA and FQGNSA. Unmatched junction bases numbered 3, after V lost 3 bases and J lost 10 bases. The CDR3 DNA reads as TGTGCCAGCAGCTTGGAAGCGGGGGCGCAGTATTTT. Its protein product is CASSLEAGAQYF.

This clonotype was picked up a small number of times. The chain links TRBV4-2 to TRBJ2-3; D call uncertain. V lost 4 bases to trimming and J lost 6 bases, with 20 bases between them. The germline V gene encodes CDR1 LGHNA and CDR2 YNFKEQ. CDR3 length: 16 amino acids. The CDR3 sequence: CASSRSWGLELDTQYF. CDR3 nucleotides: TGTGCCAGCAGCCGCTCATGGGGTCTAGAGTTGGATACGCAGTATTTT.

This clonotype has just a few counts. This rearrangement joins TRBV4-1 to TRBJ2-3, with no clear D. V gave up 0 bases and J gave up 0 bases, with 13 bases separating them. The CDR3 length is 17 residues. The V gene's germline CDR1 is MGHRA and CDR2 YSYEKL. The CDR3 here is CASSQEGIRLSTDTQYF. In DNA, the CDR3 is TGCGCCAGCAGCCAAGAGGGGATACGACTTAGCACAGATACGCAGTATTTT.

The rearrangement uses TRBV29-1 and TRBJ1-6; D not certain. Germline CDR1 is SQVTM and CDR2 is ANQGSEA. The CDR3 totals 14 residues. V gave up 6 bases and J gave up 1 base, with 10 bases separating them. CDR3 residues: CSVAEGSYNSPLHF. CDR3 bases: TGCAGCGTGGCGGAAGGTTCCTATAATTCACCCCTCCACTTT. Variable domain in full (rest from reference TRBV29-1 and TRBJ1-6): SAVISQKPSRDICQRGTSLTIQCQVDSQVTMMFWYRQQPGQSLTLIATANQGSEATYESGFVIDKFPISRPNLTFSTLTVSNMSPEDSSIYLCSVAEGSYNSPLHFGNGTRLTVT.

This chain links TRBV2 with TRBJ1-5, with 7 positions matching TRBD1. The CDR3 contains 15 residues. The V gene's germline CDR1 is SNHLY and CDR2 FYNNEI. With V trimmed by 7 bases and J by 5 bases, 11 bases remained unmatched. Written as DNA, the CDR3 is TGTGCCAGCACCCGGGAGGGGGCAGGGTATCAGCCCCAGCATTTT. Its translation is CASTREGAGYQPQHF.

The V and J genes are TRBV20-1 and TRBJ2-7; D is ambiguous. Deletions cut 6 bases from V and 4 bases from J, with 10 bases between. The V gene's germline CDR1 is DFQATT and CDR2 SNEGSKA (reference sequence). The CDR3 loop spans 11 amino acids. The CDR3 loop reads CSASPTYEQYF. As DNA, the CDR3 is TGCAGTGCAAGCCCCACTTACGAGCAGTACTTC.

This clonotype was picked up a small number of times. The genes are TRBV4-3 and TRBJ2-1, with 7 positions matching TRBD2. The J segment lost 4 bases and the V segment lost 4 bases, leaving 7 bases of the junction unmatched. The CDR3 has 15 residues. CDR1 is LGHNA and CDR2 is YSLEER in the germline V gene. CDR3 amino acids: CASSRKSGVYNEQFF. CDR3 DNA: TGCGCCAGCAGCCGTAAAAGCGGGGTGTACAATGAGCAGTTCTTC.

The J gene is TRBJ1-1, the V gene TRBV7-2, with a weak D call TRBD1 (5 bases). This CDR3 region has 14 residues. Trimming shortened V by 4 bases and J by 0 bases, and 9 bases separated the two germline ends. Germline CDR1 SGHTA, CDR2 FQGNSA. The chain's CDR3 is CASSYRPLNTEAFF. The CDR3 DNA reads as TGTGCCAGCAGCTACAGGCCCCTGAACACTGAAGCTTTCTTT. Combining the CDR3 with reference TRBV7-2 and TRBJ1-1 gives the whole variable domain GAGVSQSPSNKVTEKGKDVELRCDPISGHTALYWYRQSLGQGLEFLIYFQGNSAPDKSGLPSDRFSAERTGGSVSTLTIQRTQQEDSAVYLCASSYRPLNTEAFFGQGTRLTVV.

This clonotype was seen a handful of times. This chain joins TRBV29-1 and TRBJ2-1; TRBD2 might be the D (6 bases). Trimming stripped 4 bases from V and 3 bases from J, with 13 bases between. CDR1 and CDR2 (germline): SQVTM, ANQGSEA. The CDR3 totals 14 residues. CDR3 sequence (DNA): TGCAGCGTTGGGGGCATGGGAGGCTACAATGAGCAGTTCTTC. This gives the protein CSVGGMGGYNEQFF.

The sample holds many counts of this clonotype. This chain connects TRBV10-3 to TRBJ2-2, with D perhaps matching TRBD2 (7 bases). Between the trimmed V and J ends, which lost 10 bases and 6 bases, there was a span of 15 bases. The CDR3 extends over 13 amino acids. The germline gives CDR1 ENHRY, CDR2 SYGVKD. CDR3 DNA: TGTGCCAGTCGGGGGGCCGACGCCGGGGAGCTGTTTTTT. It specifies CASRGADAGELFF.

This clonotype was seen a handful of times. J is TRBJ2-7 and V is TRBV20-1; no clear D gene. The CDR3 has 12 residues. From germline, CDR1 is DFQATT and CDR2 SNEGSKA (reference sequence). V was clipped by 0 bases and J by 7 bases, with 10 bases between them. CDR3 protein: CSARDIQGEQYV. CDR3 coding DNA: TGCAGTGCTAGAGACATTCAAGGGGAGCAGTACGTC.

This chain connects TRBV6-5 to TRBJ2-2, with D possibly being TRBD1 or TRBD2 (5 bases each). Deletions cut 7 bases from V and 1 base from J, with 13 bases between. This CDR3 is built from 15 residues. The V gene's germline CDR1 is MNHEY and CDR2 SVGAGI. The CDR3, as DNA: TGTGCCAGCAACACCGGGACGGGGAACACCGGGGAGCTGTTTTTT. The encoded protein is CASNTGTGNTGELFF.

A word on this clonotype: This is likely a read error, given that the CDR3 carries no conserved phenylalanine or tryptophan at its end. The V and J genes are TRBV6-5 and TRBJ2-2; D remains ambiguous. CDR1 and CDR2 from the germline V gene are MNHEY and SVGAGI. V shed 10 bases and J shed 7 bases, with 13 bases lying between them. CDR3 size: 12 residues. The CDR3 DNA sequence: TGTGCCACGCACCGCCTTGGCGGGGAGCTGTTTTCT. Translated: CATHRLGGELFS.